This T cell receptor (beta chain) was recovered during a study of CD8 T cells in Susac syndrome. V lost 2 bases, J lost 4 bases, and 11 bases stayed unmatched. The CDR3 sequence is 18 residues long. Germline assignment: CDR1 MNHEY and CDR2 SVGEGT. Reverse transcription used roughly 0.5 to 1 ug RNA and random hexamers. Amplification of TCR beta CDR3 across 54 Vbeta and 13 Jbeta was performed with immunoSEQ multiplex PCR. TCRdb re-called the immunoSEQ multiplex PCR reads with MiXCR, one entry per CDR3 protein. Among approximately 300,000 distinct CDR3 sequences listed, roughly 85% were seen once. Sequencing of TCR beta covered CD8+ and CD4+ T cells obtained from blood.

The origin of this receptor is a human donor with multiple sclerosis. The chain carries TRBV6-2 or TRBV6-3 and TRBJ2-1; 10 positions match TRBD2. The sample consisted of CD8+ T cells from PBMCs. As DNA, the CDR3 is TGTGCCAGCAGTTACCGAGACATACTGACTAGCGGGTACAATGAGCAGTTCTTC. Translating it yields CASSYRDILTSGYNEQFF.